The text below deals with one T cell receptor (beta chain). Its antigen remains unknown. The CDR3 loop spans 16 amino acids. The germline CDR1 and CDR2 sequences are MDHEN and SYDVKM. V was clipped by 5 bases and J by 3 bases; unmatched bases: 10. This specimen comes from a study of cytomegalovirus exposure and HLA in healthy donors. The primer mix had 60 Vbeta and 13 Jbeta primers. Assay used: immunoSEQ multiplex PCR; TCRdb lists only in-frame clones, some missing. This table has 150,000 to 200,000 clones, 82% appearing once. Study results and caveats: Cytomegalovirus status, reportedly, was diagnosed with high specificity and sensitivity by the classifier. Donors belonging to an Asian-associated ancestry cluster reportedly showed fewer N-insertions in productive TCRs than the roughly 700-donor mean, according to what a later analysis found.

Nominally healthy donors were sampled, though unrecorded immune exposures were likely. The origin of this receptor is a young woman in good health and CMV-seronegative. The rearrangement joins TRBV28 to TRBJ2-7, with TRBD2 identical over 10 bases. The specimen was PBMCs. This CDR3 is CASSPRTSGRNYEQYF. CDR3 DNA sequence: TGTGCCAGCAGTCCTCGGACTAGCGGACGAAACTACGAGCAGTACTTC.